The clone carrying this T cell receptor (beta chain) was recorded at least ten times. Using its own MiXCR run on the 5' RACE reads, TCRdb lists one record per CDR3 protein. This table has 30,000 to 45,000 distinct CDR3 sequences, 3% to 4.5% appearing once. Looked up from germline, CDR1 is SGHVS and CDR2 is FQNEAQ. The CDR3 sequence is 18 residues long. V lost 1 base and J 0 bases, leaving 18 bases between the germline ends. These data belong to a study of early T cells in non-severe SARS-CoV-2 infection. Overall study: Sequencing of bulk RNA from unsorted whole blood was done, without chain pairing.

The chain couples TRBV7-8 to TRBJ1-1, with D possibly being TRBD1 (6 bases). The clonotype originates from an adult who was a healthcare worker with PCR-confirmed SARS-CoV-2 infection or an uninfected control (not recorded which). Sequencing used whole blood. CDR3 DNA sequence: TGTGCCAGCAGCTTAGTCTGGGGTGGGGGCCGAGTGAACACTGAAGCTTTCTTT. Its protein product is CASSLVWGGGRVNTEAFF.